These 30 T cell receptor beta chains originate from one sample sequenced in a study of identical twins. MiXCR, applied by TCRdb to the 5' RACE reads, yields one record per CDR3 protein. This repertoire shows 500,000 to 650,000 distinct CDR3 sequences, around 24% found once; its top ten account for 0.4% to 0.6%. The same specimen was also included in a second study, on yellow fever vaccine responses in identical twins.

Sequencing input: CD4+ T cells sorted from blood. The receptors come from a woman in her late teens or twenties in good health.

The CDR3 loop is CASSESGQGPNGYTF. As DNA, the CDR3 is TGTGCCAGCAGTGAGTCCGGACAGGGGCCTAATGGCTACACCTTC. The chain employs TRBV2 and TRBJ1-2, with 9 positions matching TRBD1. The length of the CDR3 is 15 residues. Looked up from germline, CDR1 is SNHLY and CDR2 is FYNNEI. The ends lost 3 bases at V and 6 bases at J; junction bases unmatched: 8.

In this sample, this clonotype turned up a few times. The chain is built from TRBV2 and TRBJ2-7, with TRBD1 identical over 10 bases. V was clipped by 6 bases and J by 7 bases; unmatched bases: 9. This CDR3 contains 14 residues. CDR1 is SNHLY and CDR2 is FYNNEI in the germline V gene. The CDR3 here is CASRPGQGVWEQYF. The CDR3 coding sequence is TGTGCCAGCAGACCCGGACAGGGGGTCTGGGAGCAGTACTTC.

Only a few counts were recorded for this clonotype. V is TRBV7-6 and J is TRBJ2-2; 9 bases line up with TRBD1. This CDR3 has 17 residues. CDR1 and CDR2 from the germline V gene are SGHVS and FNYEAQ. Trimming at V came to 5 bases and at J to 4 bases, leaving 11 bases not matched to a gene. The CDR3 nucleotides read TGTGCCAGCAGCCCGGCGACAGGGGGGGGGAGCACCGGGGAGCTGTTTTTT. Translated: CASSPATGGGSTGELFF.

This clonotype has only a few counts. The V gene is TRBV19, the J gene TRBJ1-2; D gene ambiguous. V was pared by 6 bases and J by 0 bases, with 11 bases between. Looked up from germline, CDR1 is LNHDA and CDR2 is SQIVND (reference sequence). This CDR3 region has 14 residues. The CDR3 is CASSPQQANYGYTF. The CDR3 bases are TGTGCCAGTAGCCCACAACAAGCTAACTATGGCTACACCTTC. Using reference TRBV19 and TRBJ1-2 for the parts outside the CDR3, the full variable domain is DGGITQSPKYLFRKEGQNVTLSCEQNLNHDAMYWYRQDPGQGLRLIYYSQIVNDFQKGDIAEGYSVSREKKESFPLTVTSAQKNPTAFYLCASSPQQANYGYTFGSGTRLTVV.

This clonotype turned up a few times. The chain uses TRBV28 and TRBJ2-3, with D maybe TRBD1 (5 bases). Germline V CDR1 and CDR2: MDHEN, SYDVKM. V was pared by 8 bases and J by 2 bases, with 17 bases between. The CDR3 totals 15 residues. The CDR3 region has the DNA TGTGCCAGCTTAGGATGGGGCGCGCTCACAGATACGCAGTATTTT. Translated, it gives CASLGWGALTDTQYF. Full variable domain (rest looked up from reference TRBV28 and TRBJ2-3): DVKVTQSSRYLVKRTGEKVFLECVQDMDHENMFWYRQDPGLGLRLIYFSYDVKMKEKGDIPEGYSVSREKKERFSLILESASTNQTSMYLCASLGWGALTDTQYFGPGTRLTVL.

The chain combines TRBV10-3 with TRBJ2-3; a weak D match, TRBD2 (7 bases). V gave up 6 bases and J gave up 2 bases, with 12 bases separating them. CDR1 and CDR2 from the germline V gene are ENHRY and SYGVKD. The CDR3 contains 14 residues. The CDR3 protein is CAISRGAHTDTQYF. The CDR3, as DNA: TGTGCCATCAGCCGGGGGGCCCACACAGATACGCAGTATTTT.

The genes are TRBV28 and TRBJ2-1, with 12 bases identical to TRBD1. There are 19 residues in the CDR3. Trimming at V came to 7 bases and at J to 7 bases, leaving 20 bases not matched to a gene. From germline, CDR1 is MDHEN and CDR2 SYDVKM. The CDR3 DNA reads TGTGCCAGCACCCTTTGGGGACAGGGGGCCCTCTCGGCCCAGAATGAGCAGTTCTTC. Translating gives CASTLWGQGALSAQNEQFF.

Only a few counts were recorded for this clonotype. This sequence joins TRBV27 and TRBJ1-1, with D tentatively TRBD1 (5 bases). The CDR3 has 12 amino acids. Germline CDR1 MNHEY, CDR2 SMNVEV (reference sequence). With 11 bases removed from V and 4 bases from J, the gap between germline ends came to 14 bases. The CDR3 spells CACRGISTEAFF. The CDR3 region has the DNA TGTGCCTGCCGGGGCATAAGCACTGAAGCTTTCTTT.

This chain joins TRBV5-1 and TRBJ2-5, with D unclear. The V and J ends lost 0 bases and 1 base respectively, with 13 bases between them. The length of the CDR3 is 16 residues. Germline CDR1 is SGHRS and CDR2 is YFSETQ. The CDR3 coding sequence is TGCGCCAGCAGCTTGGAAGTCAGCAAAAGCCAAGAGACCCAGTACTTC. This codes for CASSLEVSKSQETQYF. The full variable domain, with the rest looked up from reference TRBV5-1 and TRBJ2-5, is KAGVTQTPRYLIKTRGQQVTLSCSPISGHRSVSWYQQTPGQGLQFLFEYFSETQRNKGNFPGRFSGRQFSNSRSEMNVSTLELGDSALYLCASSLEVSKSQETQYFGPGTRLLVL.

V and J are TRBV10-3 and TRBJ2-3; the match to TRBD2 covers 9 bases. The V gene end was trimmed by 9 bases and the J gene end by 4 bases; junction bases not matched to a gene: 2. The germline CDR1 and CDR2 sequences are ENHRY and SYGVKD. There are 12 residues in the CDR3. The DNA for the CDR3 is TGTGCCATTGCTAGCGGGGCAGATACGCAGTATTTT. This encodes CAIASGADTQYF.

The chain recombines TRBV5-1 with TRBJ1-1; 7 bases are a match to TRBD1. The germline V gene has CDR1 SGHRS and CDR2 YFSETQ. The CDR3 is made up of 16 amino acids. With V trimmed by 1 base and J by 2 bases, 8 bases remained unmatched. The CDR3 is CASSLRQGGVNTEAFF. The DNA for the CDR3 is TGCGCCAGCAGCTTGCGACAGGGTGGAGTAAACACTGAAGCTTTCTTT.

This clonotype was observed a few times. The chain employs TRBV11-2 and TRBJ1-2; D ambiguous. CDR3 length equals 12 residues. CDR1 SGHAT and CDR2 FQNNGV come from the germline V gene. Trimming stripped 5 bases from V and 6 bases from J, with 10 bases between. The CDR3 region is CASSRSGNGYTF. The DNA for the CDR3 is TGTGCCAGCAGCCGCTCGGGGAATGGCTACACCTTC.

This clonotype appeared a few times. The CDR3 DNA reads as TGTGCCATCAGTGAAGGGACGGCAAACTATGGCTACACCTTC. Residues: CAISEGTANYGYTF. This rearrangement joins TRBV10-3 to TRBJ1-2; tentative D call: TRBD1 (5 bases). Germline loops: CDR1 ENHRY, CDR2 SYGVKD. There are 14 residues in the CDR3. V gave up 3 bases and J gave up 2 bases, with 10 bases separating them.

This clonotype was detected a few times. V usage is TRBV4-1 and J usage is TRBJ1-1; TRBD1 matches 8 bases. This CDR3 has 15 residues. The V and J ends lost 5 bases and 3 bases, in that order; junction bases with no gene match: 8. Germline V lookup: CDR1 MGHRA, CDR2 YSYEKL. The CDR3 spells CASSAPGGADTEAFF. CDR3 nucleotides: TGCGCCAGCAGCGCGCCAGGGGGCGCGGACACTGAAGCTTTCTTT.

This clonotype was counted at least ten times. Sequence at one end of the junction differs from germline and may be a read error. V gene TRBV12-3 or TRBV12-4 combines with J gene TRBJ1-5, with 9 bases fitting TRBD1. The CDR3 runs to 14 residues. The CDR3 nucleotides read TGCGCCAGCAGTTCGACAGGGGGAAATCAGCCCCAGCATTTT. Translated, it gives CASSSTGGNQPQHF.

This clonotype was seen more than once but under ten times. The CDR3 bases are TGTGCCAGCAGCTACGGGACTAGCGTCCCAGATACGCAGTATTTT. It translates to CASSYGTSVPDTQYF. The chain is built from TRBV7-9 and TRBJ2-3; 10 nucleotides align to TRBD2. CDR1 is SEHNR and CDR2 is FQNEAQ in the germline V gene (reference sequence). This CDR3 has 15 residues. Trimming at V came to 4 bases and at J to 4 bases, leaving 5 bases not matched to a gene.

This clonotype has a handful of counts. The chain joins TRBV7-2 to TRBJ2-2, with 9 bases matching TRBD2. This CDR3 comprises 16 residues. With 1 base clipped from V and 7 bases from J, the junction kept 7 bases outside the gene matches. In germline, CDR1 is SGHTA, CDR2 FQGNSA. The CDR3 DNA is TGTGCCAGCAGCTTAGTCCCAGCGGGAGGAGGCGGGGAGCTGTTTTTT. As protein: CASSLVPAGGGGELFF.

The chain is built from TRBV5-1 and TRBJ1-1; TRBD1 aligns across 9 bases. Germline V CDR1 and CDR2: SGHRS, YFSETQ. With 4 bases clipped from V and 7 bases from J, the junction kept 8 bases outside the gene matches. The CDR3 extends over 14 amino acids. The CDR3 loop reads CASSTTGGSIEAFF. The CDR3 region has the DNA TGCGCCAGCAGCACAACAGGGGGCTCGATTGAAGCTTTCTTT.

This chain's CDR3 is CASSPPGLDVQYF. CDR3 coding DNA: TGTGCCAGCAGCCCCCCGGGACTAGATGTGCAGTACTTC. The V gene is TRBV28, the J gene TRBJ2-7; 8 bases match TRBD2. In germline, CDR1 is MDHEN, CDR2 SYDVKM. The CDR3 runs to 13 residues. The junction had 10 bases not matched to a gene; V was cut back by 6 bases and J by 9 bases. Based on the CDR3 plus reference TRBV28 and TRBJ2-7, the full variable domain is DVKVTQSSRYLVKRTGEKVFLECVQDMDHENMFWYRQDPGLGLRLIYFSYDVKMKEKGDIPEGYSVSREKKERFSLILESASTNQTSMYLCASSPPGLDVQYFGPGTRLTVT.

This chain joins TRBV12-3 or TRBV12-4 and TRBJ2-3; D perhaps matches TRBD2 (5 bases). CDR3 length equals 13 residues. V lost 7 bases and J 4 bases, leaving 12 bases between the germline ends. The CDR3 is CASKTMVSDTQYF. The CDR3, as DNA: TGTGCCAGCAAGACTATGGTATCAGATACGCAGTATTTT.

The rearrangement links TRBV3-1 to TRBJ2-2; 11 nucleotides line up with TRBD2. CDR3 length equals 17 residues. The V gene's germline CDR1 is LGHDT and CDR2 YNNKEL (reference sequence). The V segment lost 4 bases and the J segment 7 bases; nucleotides outside the gene matches: 11. The CDR3 spells CASSRRILAGDHGELFF. The CDR3, as DNA: TGTGCCAGCAGCCGACGAATACTAGCGGGAGATCACGGGGAGCTGTTTTTT. The variable domain in full, with the rest retrieved from reference TRBV3-1 and TRBJ2-2, is DTAVSQTPKYLVTQMGNDKSIKCEQNLGHDTMYWYKQDSKKFLKIMFSYNNKELIINETVPNRFSPKSPDKAHLNLHINSLELGDSAVYFCASSRRILAGDHGELFFGEGSRLTVL.

The rearrangement links TRBV7-9 to TRBJ2-3, with D perhaps matching TRBD2 (6 bases). The germline gives CDR1 SEHNR, CDR2 FQNEAQ (reference sequence). Trimming took 3 bases from V and 5 from J, leaving 18 bases between them. The CDR3 is 16 amino acids. CDR3 sequence reads: CASSLDGRPSVDTQYF. Written as DNA, the CDR3 is TGTGCCAGCAGCTTGGACGGGAGACCCTCGGTAGATACGCAGTATTTT. Supplemented by reference TRBV7-9 and TRBJ2-3, the full variable domain reads DTGVSQNPRHKITKRGQNVTFRCDPISEHNRLYWYRQTLGQGPEFLTYFQNEAQLEKSRLLSDRFSAERPKGSFSTLEIQRTEQGDSAMYLCASSLDGRPSVDTQYFGPGTRLTVL.

This clonotype was observed a few times. J is TRBJ2-7 and V is TRBV5-1; 8 positions match TRBD2. Germline CDR1 reads SGHRS; CDR2 reads YFSETQ. V gave up 4 bases and J gave up 6 bases; unmatched junction bases: 12. The CDR3 has 15 amino acids. The CDR3 is CASSQEAGVGSEQYF. In DNA form, the CDR3 reads TGCGCCAGCAGCCAGGAAGCGGGAGTGGGTTCCGAGCAGTACTTC.

This clonotype was seen a handful of times. V gene TRBV20-1 combines with J gene TRBJ2-5, with 8 bases that match TRBD2. The CDR3 runs 13 residues. J gave up 2 bases and V 6 bases, and 5 bases lay outside the gene matches. Germline V CDR1 and CDR2: DFQATT, SNEGSKA (reference sequence). The CDR3 reads CSAKVAGQETQYF. CDR3 DNA sequence: TGCAGTGCGAAAGTAGCGGGGCAAGAGACCCAGTACTTC.

About this clonotype itself: At one end the junction does not follow the germline gene, possibly because of a read error. J is TRBJ2-1 and V is TRBV6-5; possibly TRBD1 or TRBD2 for D (6 bases each). Germline-derived CDR1 and CDR2 are MNHEY and SVGAGI. This CDR3 has 15 amino acids. CDR3 amino acids: CASSDSRGRRGEQFF. CDR3 nucleotides: TGTGCCAGCAGTGACTCCCGGGGGCGGCGAGGAGAGCAGTTCTTC.

This clonotype was picked up a small number of times. The genes are TRBV5-1 and TRBJ1-1, with D possibly being TRBD1 (5 bases). CDR1 is SGHRS, CDR2 YFSETQ, per germline. Trimming removed 3 bases from V and 5 bases from J, with 23 bases in between. The CDR3 has 17 amino acids. CDR3 sequence: CASSSTYQGKSGTEAFF. CDR3 in DNA: TGCGCCAGCAGCTCCACGTACCAGGGCAAATCGGGAACTGAAGCTTTCTTT.

The chain has TRBV5-1 and TRBJ2-2; possibly TRBD1 for D (6 bases). Trimming cost V 4 bases and J 5 bases, with 9 bases left between them. CDR1 is SGHRS and CDR2 is YFSETQ in the germline V gene. The CDR3 runs 13 residues. The chain's CDR3 is CASSTGQTGELFF. The DNA for the CDR3 is TGCGCCAGCAGCACCGGACAGACCGGGGAGCTGTTTTTT.

This clonotype was detected many times. The gene calls are TRBV29-1 and TRBJ1-5; possible D gene TRBD1, 5 bases. The germline gives CDR1 SQVTM, CDR2 ANQGSEA. The CDR3 sequence is 15 residues long. Trimming took off 1 base at V and 3 bases at J, with 13 bases between the two ends. CDR3 coding DNA: TGCAGCGTTGAAGGACAGTGCCCTTCCAATCAGCCCCAGCATTTT. This gives the protein CSVEGQCPSNQPQHF.

There are a few counts of this clonotype. The V call is TRBV6-1, the J call TRBJ2-3; 11 bases agree with TRBD1. CDR1 is MNHNS and CDR2 is SASEGT in the germline V gene. The CDR3 extends over 16 amino acids. After removal of 5 bases from V and 5 bases from J, the junction contained 9 bases not matched to a gene. In nucleotides, the CDR3 is TGTGCCAGCAGTCAACCGGGACAGGGGGTTAAAGATACGCAGTATTTT. Translation: CASSQPGQGVKDTQYF.

The chain uses TRBV12-3 or TRBV12-4 and TRBJ2-2, with 11 bases identical to TRBD2. V trimming: 5 bases; J trimming: 5 bases; junction bases outside the gene matches: 4. The CDR3 is 15 amino acids. The CDR3 reads CASSHRTSGTGELFF. The CDR3 nucleotides read TGTGCCAGCAGTCACCGGACTAGCGGGACCGGGGAGCTGTTTTTT.